The 4 T cell receptor beta chains in this list originate from one sample, sequenced in a study of post-analysis software for immune sequencing data. Regarding the study as a whole: About five TRBV segments appeared more often in patients than in controls, and TRBV5-6, TRBV5-1 and TRBV20-1 were among these.

These receptors have no known antigen. The TCR beta cDNA libraries carried unique molecular identifiers. TCRdb independently ran MiXCR on the PCR reads; one entry per CDR3 protein. This table holds about 540,000 distinct CDR3 sequences, approximately 34% found once. The material sequenced was blood. Source of these receptors: a girl aged 2 to 17 with multiple sclerosis.

The rearrangement joins TRBV4-2 to TRBJ2-4; TRBD2 matches at 8 bases. The V gene's germline CDR1 is LGHNA and CDR2 YNFKEQ. This CDR3 is built from 17 residues. Trimming at V came to 0 bases and at J to 1 base, leaving 5 bases not matched to a gene. The CDR3 sequence: CASSQELSGGAKNIQYF. The CDR3 region has the DNA TGTGCCAGCAGCCAAGAGCTAAGCGGGGGCGCCAAAAACATTCAGTACTTC.

The chain is built from TRBV5-1 and TRBJ2-7, with a weak D call TRBD2 (6 bases). V dropped 6 bases and J dropped 3 bases, with 19 bases sitting between them. The CDR3 loop spans 15 amino acids. In germline, CDR1 is SGHRS, CDR2 YFSETQ. The chain's CDR3 is CASNLSGGKVYEQYF. The DNA for the CDR3 is TGCGCCAGCAACCTGAGTGGGGGGAAAGTCTACGAGCAGTACTTC.

Turning to this clonotype: One base away lies a much larger clone, so this may be a sequencing read error. The chain joins TRBV29-1 to TRBJ2-5; TRBD2 matches 10 bases. The J call may be faulty, since TRBJ2-7 better matches the DNA end. The CDR3 sequence is 16 residues long. The V gene's germline CDR1 is SQVTM and CDR2 ANQGSEA. As DNA, the CDR3 is TGCAGCGTTGAAGATCCGGCGCCTAGCGGGGGCTACGAGCAGTACTTC. Its protein product is CSVEDPAPSGGYEQYF.

Remarks on this clonotype: A junction end diverges from the germline sequence, so it may reflect a read error. The chain is built from TRBV3-1 and TRBJ1-1; 7 bases match TRBD1. This CDR3 is 14 amino acids long. Germline CDR1 and CDR2: LGHDT and YNNKEL (reference sequence). In DNA, the CDR3 is TGTGCCAGCAGCCCGGGACAGACCAACACTGAAACTTTCTTT. Protein product: CASSPGQTNTETFF.